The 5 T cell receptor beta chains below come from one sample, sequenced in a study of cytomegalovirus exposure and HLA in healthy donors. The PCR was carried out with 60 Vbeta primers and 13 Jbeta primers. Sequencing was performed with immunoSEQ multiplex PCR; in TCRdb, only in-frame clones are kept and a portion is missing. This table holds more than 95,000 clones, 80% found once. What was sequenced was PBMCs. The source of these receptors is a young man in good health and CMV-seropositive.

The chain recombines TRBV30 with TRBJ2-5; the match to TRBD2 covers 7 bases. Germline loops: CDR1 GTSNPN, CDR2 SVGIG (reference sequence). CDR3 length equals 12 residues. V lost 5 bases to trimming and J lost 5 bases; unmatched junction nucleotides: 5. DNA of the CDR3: TGTGCCTGGTCCATCGGGAGGGAGACCCAGTACTTC. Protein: CAWSIGRETQYF.

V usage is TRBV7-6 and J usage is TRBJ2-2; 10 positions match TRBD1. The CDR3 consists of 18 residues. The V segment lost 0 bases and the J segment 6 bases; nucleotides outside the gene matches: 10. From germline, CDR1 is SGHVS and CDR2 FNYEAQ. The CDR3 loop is CASSLAGTDRGAAGELFF. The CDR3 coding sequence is TGTGCCAGCAGCTTAGCCGGGACGGACAGGGGGGCCGCCGGGGAGCTGTTTTTT.

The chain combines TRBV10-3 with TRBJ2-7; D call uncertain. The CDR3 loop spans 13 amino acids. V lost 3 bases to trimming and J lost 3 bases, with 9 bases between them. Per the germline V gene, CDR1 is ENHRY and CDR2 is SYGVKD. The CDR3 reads CAISEQQDYEQYF. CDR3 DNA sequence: TGTGCCATCAGTGAACAGCAGGACTACGAGCAGTACTTC.

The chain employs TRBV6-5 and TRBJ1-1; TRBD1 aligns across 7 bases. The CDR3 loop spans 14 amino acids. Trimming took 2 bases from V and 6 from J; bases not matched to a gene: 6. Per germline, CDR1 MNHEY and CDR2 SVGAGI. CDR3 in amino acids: CASSYTMTGPEAFF. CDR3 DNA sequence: TGTGCCAGCAGTTACACAATGACAGGGCCTGAAGCTTTCTTT.

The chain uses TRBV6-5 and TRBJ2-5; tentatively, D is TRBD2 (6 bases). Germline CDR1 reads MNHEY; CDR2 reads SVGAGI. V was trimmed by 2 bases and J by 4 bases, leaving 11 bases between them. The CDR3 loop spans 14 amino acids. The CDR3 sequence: CASSYGVGGETQYF. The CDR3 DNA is TGTGCCAGCAGTTACGGGGTGGGGGGAGAGACCCAGTACTTC.